Listed here are 10 T cell receptor beta chains from one sample, sequenced in a study of T cells after yellow fever vaccination (dated by TCRdb to the late 2010s). Library creation used 5' RACE. The sequencing machine was an Illumina HiSeq 2500. Starting from the raw public reads, TCRdb applied fastp trimming at Q25, assembled clones with MiXCR and retained in-frame beta chains. Identical CDR3 proteins give one entry, which carries the most common genes and DNA. In all, the sample holds a few hundred thousand distinct CDR3 sequences, and 19% of those were seen once. 14% of the sample belongs to the ten largest clones. Read against the paper, the sample's treatment or condition label means: live attenuated yellow fever vaccine strain. The specimen was PBMCs, collected 15 days after the yellow fever booster vaccination. These receptors came from a man aged 30-40 years who received the YFV17D yellow fever vaccine.

V gene TRBV5-1 combines with J gene TRBJ2-5, with 7 bases aligning to TRBD2. J was trimmed by 4 bases and V by 4 bases; bases with no gene match: 13. This CDR3 region has 16 residues. CDR1 is SGHRS and CDR2 is YFSETQ in the germline V gene. The CDR3 DNA reads as TGCGCCAGCAGCCTCGTTGCCGTAGCGGGCATAGAGACCCAGTACTTC. Encoded protein: CASSLVAVAGIETQYF.

At least ten counts were recorded for this clonotype. The chain is built from TRBV12-3 or TRBV12-4 and TRBJ2-3; 11 positions match TRBD2. The CDR3 sequence is 16 residues long. The trim removed 5 bases at V and 1 base at J, leaving 5 bases unmatched. CDR3 bases: TGTGCCAGCAGTCTCATAGCGGGAGGGGGCACAGATACGCAGTATTTT. Amino acids: CASSLIAGGGTDTQYF.

The chain is built from TRBV5-1 and TRBJ1-4; 7 bases map to TRBD1. This CDR3 has 16 residues. Trimming cost V 4 bases and J 0 bases; bases outside gene matches: 6. Germline CDR1 SGHRS, CDR2 YFSETQ. CDR3 coding DNA: TGCGCCAGCAGCCTCGATGGACAGGCAACTAATGAAAAACTGTTTTTT. Translating gives CASSLDGQATNEKLFF.

The chain joins TRBV20-1 to TRBJ1-5; tentatively, D is TRBD1 (5 bases). With 2 bases removed from V and 0 bases from J, the gap between germline ends came to 8 bases. The CDR3 is made up of 14 amino acids. Germline V gene sequence: CDR1 DFQATT, CDR2 SNEGSKA (reference sequence). The CDR3 DNA sequence: TGCAGTGCTAGAAAACAGGTTAGCAATCAGCCCCAGCATTTT. Residues: CSARKQVSNQPQHF.

The J gene is TRBJ1-2, the V gene TRBV7-9; no clear D. Trimming stripped 6 bases from V and 8 bases from J, with 16 bases between. Germline loops: CDR1 SEHNR, CDR2 FQNEAQ (reference sequence). This CDR3 is 13 amino acids long. The CDR3 region is CASSSETMDGYTF. CDR3 nucleotide sequence: TGTGCCAGCAGTTCGGAAACCATGGACGGCTACACCTTC.

The chain recombines TRBV7-9 with TRBJ2-1; D is perhaps TRBD2 (5 bases). The V end was cut by 10 bases, the J end by 0 bases, with 13 bases between. CDR3 length: 14 residues. Germline values: CDR1 SEHNR, CDR2 FQNEAQ (reference sequence). For the CDR3, the DNA is TGTGCCACCTCGGAGGCGGTCTCCTACAATGAGCAGTTCTTC. Amino acid sequence: CATSEAVSYNEQFF.

This clonotype occurred a few times. V is TRBV19 and J is TRBJ2-2, with D perhaps TRBD2 (7 bases). The CDR3 has 14 residues. V dropped 5 bases and J dropped 3 bases, with 10 bases sitting between them. Germline V gives CDR1 LNHDA, CDR2 SQIVND (reference sequence). Here the CDR3 reads CASSGGADTGELFF. The CDR3 nucleotides read TGTGCCAGTAGTGGGGGGGCGGACACCGGGGAGCTGTTTTTT.

V gene TRBV7-2 combines with J gene TRBJ2-5; D might be TRBD1 (5 bases). The CDR3 covers 14 residues. Trimming removed 7 bases at V and 5 bases at J, with 17 bases between. Looked up from germline, CDR1 is SGHTA and CDR2 is FQGNSA. This CDR3 is CASTPPNSGETQYF. The CDR3 DNA is TGTGCCAGCACCCCCCCGAACTCAGGGGAGACCCAGTACTTC.

The chain links TRBV7-6 to TRBJ1-5, with D possibly matching TRBD1 (5 bases). Germline V gives CDR1 SGHVS, CDR2 FNYEAQ. This CDR3 is built from 18 residues. Trimming took 0 bases from V and 4 from J, leaving 19 bases between them. The CDR3 sequence: CASSLAALGGRANQPQHF. CDR3 coding DNA: TGTGCCAGCAGCTTAGCGGCTCTTGGGGGTAGAGCAAATCAGCCCCAGCATTTT.

V usage is TRBV20-1 and J usage is TRBJ1-5; TRBD1 might be the D (5 bases). Germline V CDR1 and CDR2: DFQATT, SNEGSKA (reference sequence). V dropped 4 bases and J dropped 6 bases, with 13 bases sitting between them. This CDR3 contains 13 residues. CDR3 sequence reads: CSAIGGGVQPQHF. CDR3 DNA sequence: TGCAGTGCTATCGGGGGAGGCGTTCAGCCCCAGCATTTT.